Listed below are T cell receptor beta chains from one sample, sequenced in a study of CD8 T cells in Susac syndrome. MiXCR was run by TCRdb on the immunoSEQ multiplex PCR reads, yielding one entry per CDR3 protein. The data hold about 110,000 distinct CDR3 sequences, with roughly 95% observed a single time. Sequencing input: CD8+ T cells from PBMCs. The receptors shown here come from a human donor with Susac syndrome. Each CDR3 is given with its conserved first and last residue. The D gene is left open where the match is weak.

j_gene: TRBJ1-1
v_gene: TRBV4-1
d_gene: -
CDR3aa: CASSQQIVGTEAFF

j_gene: TRBJ2-3
v_gene: TRBV20-1
d_gene: TRBD2
CDR3aa: CSVPSGGTDTQYF

j_gene: TRBJ2-5
v_gene: TRBV12-3/TRBV12-4
d_gene: -
CDR3aa: CASSFQGTRLGETQYF

j_gene: TRBJ2-5
v_gene: TRBV7-9
d_gene: -
CDR3aa: CASSPAELGRQETQYF

j_gene: TRBJ2-7
v_gene: TRBV9
d_gene: TRBD1
CDR3aa: CASSAEDRAYEQYF

j_gene: TRBJ2-5
v_gene: TRBV9
d_gene: TRBD2
CDR3aa: CASSVSGGNQETQYF

j_gene: TRBJ2-2
v_gene: TRBV7-9
d_gene: -
CDR3aa: CASASNTGELFF

j_gene: TRBJ1-2
v_gene: TRBV14
d_gene: -
CDR3aa: CASSRTGTPEGGYTF

j_gene: TRBJ1-2
v_gene: TRBV7-6
d_gene: -
CDR3aa: CASSLIPGDLYGYTF

j_gene: TRBJ2-4
v_gene: TRBV4-1
d_gene: TRBD2
CDR3aa: CASSQSLTSGSKNIQYF

j_gene: TRBJ2-7
v_gene: TRBV10-2
d_gene: -
CDR3aa: CASSESKGQLYEQYF

j_gene: TRBJ1-1
v_gene: TRBV20-1
d_gene: -
CDR3aa: CSARDEGTTEAFF

j_gene: TRBJ2-3
v_gene: TRBV20-1
d_gene: TRBD1
CDR3aa: CSAREQGEDTQYF

j_gene: TRBJ2-5
v_gene: TRBV15
d_gene: -
CDR3aa: CATSRVKQETQYF

j_gene: TRBJ2-3
v_gene: TRBV3-1
d_gene: TRBD2
CDR3aa: CASSQVGRLAGSTDTQYF

j_gene: TRBJ1-1
v_gene: TRBV6-6
d_gene: -
CDR3aa: CASSPYRNTEAFF

j_gene: TRBJ2-5
v_gene: TRBV7-6
d_gene: TRBD2
CDR3aa: CASSSELAVSQETQYF

j_gene: TRBJ2-7
v_gene: TRBV7-2
d_gene: TRBD2
CDR3aa: CASSSGLAGNYEQYF

j_gene: TRBJ2-1
v_gene: TRBV7-8
d_gene: -
CDR3aa: CASSPDFNEQFF

j_gene: TRBJ2-7
v_gene: TRBV4-1
d_gene: -
CDR3aa: CASSPDPSSYEQYF

j_gene: TRBJ1-1
v_gene: TRBV4-1
d_gene: -
CDR3aa: CASSSPLDTEAFF

j_gene: TRBJ2-3
v_gene: TRBV6-5
d_gene: -
CDR3aa: CASSYGSSTDTQYF

j_gene: TRBJ2-1
v_gene: TRBV13
d_gene: -
CDR3aa: CASSPSGGEADEQFF

j_gene: TRBJ2-7
v_gene: TRBV4-1
d_gene: TRBD1
CDR3aa: CASSQEGTGSYEQYF

j_gene: TRBJ2-5
v_gene: TRBV3-1
d_gene: -
CDR3aa: CASSQDLGGGSETQYF

j_gene: TRBJ1-1
v_gene: TRBV7-9
d_gene: -
CDR3aa: CASSTVGGGTEAFF

j_gene: TRBJ2-1
v_gene: TRBV6-5
d_gene: TRBD1
CDR3aa: CASSYGQGGSEQFF

j_gene: TRBJ2-5
v_gene: TRBV5-6
d_gene: TRBD1
CDR3aa: CARPSFTRQGIEETQYF

j_gene: TRBJ2-2
v_gene: TRBV24-1
d_gene: -
CDR3aa: CATSGAGELFF

j_gene: TRBJ2-7
v_gene: TRBV20-1
d_gene: -
CDR3aa: CSASPHSSYEQYF

j_gene: TRBJ2-6
v_gene: TRBV9
d_gene: TRBD1
CDR3aa: CASSSRQGAGANVLTF

j_gene: TRBJ2-1
v_gene: TRBV20-1
d_gene: -
CDR3aa: CSAIDALGGTENEQFF

j_gene: TRBJ1-6
v_gene: TRBV12-5
d_gene: -
CDR3aa: CASGLGNSPLHF

j_gene: TRBJ1-1
v_gene: TRBV7-6
d_gene: -
CDR3aa: CASSLGVSSTEAFF

j_gene: TRBJ2-3
v_gene: TRBV20-1
d_gene: -
CDR3aa: CSARVPTQNTQYF

j_gene: TRBJ2-3
v_gene: TRBV7-3
d_gene: -
CDR3aa: CASRSSGTDTQYF

j_gene: TRBJ2-5
v_gene: TRBV27
d_gene: TRBD2
CDR3aa: CASTAGTSRGETQYF

j_gene: TRBJ1-1
v_gene: TRBV3-1
d_gene: TRBD1
CDR3aa: CASRTGTGTTEAFF

j_gene: TRBJ2-5
v_gene: TRBV7-8
d_gene: TRBD2
CDR3aa: CASSFPGLAIETQYF

j_gene: TRBJ2-5
v_gene: TRBV5-4
d_gene: TRBD2
CDR3aa: CASSLTSGTQETQYF

j_gene: TRBJ2-6
v_gene: TRBV6-4
d_gene: -
CDR3aa: CASSDWAGPGANVLTF

j_gene: TRBJ2-5
v_gene: TRBV6-1
d_gene: -
CDR3aa: CASSPWGTAAGETQYF

j_gene: TRBJ1-6
v_gene: TRBV20-1
d_gene: -
CDR3aa: CSASDRFYNSPLHF

j_gene: TRBJ2-3
v_gene: TRBV11-3
d_gene: -
CDR3aa: CASTDRPAVSTDTQYF

j_gene: TRBJ1-2
v_gene: TRBV20-1
d_gene: TRBD1
CDR3aa: CSARGDRDHGYTF

j_gene: TRBJ2-7
v_gene: TRBV5-8
d_gene: -
CDR3aa: CASSRDTPYEQYF

j_gene: TRBJ1-1
v_gene: TRBV12-3/TRBV12-4
d_gene: -
CDR3aa: CASSPGSTEAFF

j_gene: TRBJ2-7
v_gene: TRBV29-1
d_gene: -
CDR3aa: CSVVGDEQYF

j_gene: TRBJ1-6
v_gene: TRBV9
d_gene: -
CDR3aa: CASSPGSNSPLHF

j_gene: TRBJ2-2
v_gene: TRBV5-6
d_gene: -
CDR3aa: CASSPSGTGELFF

j_gene: TRBJ2-5
v_gene: TRBV29-1
d_gene: TRBD2
CDR3aa: CSVDGGGAETQYF

j_gene: TRBJ1-5
v_gene: TRBV4-1
d_gene: -
CDR3aa: CASSPEQGNQPQHF

j_gene: TRBJ2-2
v_gene: TRBV6-6
d_gene: -
CDR3aa: CASSYAGELFF

j_gene: TRBJ2-5
v_gene: TRBV15
d_gene: -
CDR3aa: CATSEGVDQETQYF

j_gene: TRBJ2-5
v_gene: TRBV4-1
d_gene: -
CDR3aa: CASSQVPGPETQYF

j_gene: TRBJ2-7
v_gene: TRBV9
d_gene: TRBD2
CDR3aa: CASSPYTRGDEQYF

j_gene: TRBJ1-3
v_gene: TRBV12-3/TRBV12-4
d_gene: -
CDR3aa: CASNHRSSGNTIYF

j_gene: TRBJ2-2
v_gene: TRBV20-1
d_gene: TRBD2
CDR3aa: CSADRPRAGGLGELFF

j_gene: TRBJ1-1
v_gene: TRBV7-9
d_gene: -
CDR3aa: CASYLNTEAFF